Listed below are T cell receptor beta chains from one sample, sequenced in a study of cytomegalovirus exposure and HLA in healthy donors. This table comes from immunoSEQ multiplex PCR, and its TCRdb copy is limited to in-frame clones, with some not included. This table has roughly 77,000 clones, over 9.5% appearing once. Sequencing used PBMCs. These receptors were obtained from a man aged 60 to 75 in good health and CMV-seropositive. Each CDR3 is given with its conserved first and last residue. The D gene is left open where the match is weak. The size field is filled for only some rows; it gives once, few, many or a size class.

NA	TRBV5-8	TRBJ2-5	NA	CASSLQGAETQYF	TGTGCCAGCAGCTTGCAGGGTGCGGAGACCCAGTACTTC
TRBD1	TRBV7-8	TRBJ2-2	few	CASNVGGLNTGELFF	TGTGCCAGCAACGTAGGGGGCCTGAACACCGGGGAGCTGTTTTTT
NA	TRBV19	TRBJ1-2	NA	CASRVQGENYGYTF	TGTGCCAGTAGGGTACAGGGAGAAAACTATGGCTACACCTTC
NA	TRBV27	TRBJ2-7	few	CASSPTVSYEQYF	TGTGCCAGCAGTCCGACTGTTTCCTACGAGCAGTACTTC
TRBD1	TRBV29-1	TRBJ2-6	NA	CSVLHRDSLSGANVLTF	TGCAGCGTTCTCCACCGGGACAGTCTTTCTGGGGCCAACGTCCTGACTTTC
NA	TRBV7-8	TRBJ1-2	few	CASGRGGPGYGYTF	TGTGCCAGCGGGAGGGGCGGCCCGGGCTATGGCTACACCTTC
NA	TRBV6-6	TRBJ1-5	NA	CASSYLNQPQHF	TGTGCCAGCAGTTACCTCAATCAGCCCCAGCATTTT
TRBD1	TRBV6-1	TRBJ1-4	few	CASSVAGGPSREKLFF	TGTGCCAGCAGTGTGGCAGGGGGCCCCAGTAGGGAAAAACTGTTTTTT
TRBD2	TRBV5-1	TRBJ2-5	few	CASSPRDSGGQETQYF	TGCGCCAGCAGCCCCCGGGATAGCGGGGGACAAGAGACCCAGTACTTC
NA	TRBV5-1	TRBJ2-2	NA	CASSLSISEGTGELFF	TGCGCCAGCAGCTTGTCGATCTCCGAGGGCACCGGGGAGCTGTTTTTT
NA	TRBV25-1	TRBJ2-1	NA	CASNDPGGKGQFF	TGTGCCAGCAATGACCCGGGGGGCAAGGGGCAGTTCTTC
NA	TRBV6-6	TRBJ1-1	few	CASTKGQMNTEAFF	TGTGCCAGCACTAAAGGACAGATGAACACTGAAGCTTTCTTT
NA	TRBV7-2	TRBJ1-5	NA	CASSSTGPNSNQPQHF	TGTGCCAGCAGCTCAACAGGACCCAATAGCAATCAGCCCCAGCATTTT
TRBD1	TRBV18	TRBJ1-3	few	CASSPGTGSTGNTIYF	TGTGCCAGCTCACCCGGGACAGGGAGCACTGGAAACACCATATATTTT
NA	TRBV28	TRBJ2-2	NA	CASRGDTGELFF	TGTGCCAGCAGAGGGGATACCGGGGAGCTGTTTTTT
NA	TRBV28	TRBJ1-4	NA	CASSLRSATNEKLFF	TGTGCCAGCAGTCTCCGCAGTGCAACTAATGAAAAACTGTTTTTT
NA	TRBV20-1	TRBJ2-5	NA	CSASVETQYF	TGCAGTGCTAGCGTGGAGACCCAGTACTTC
NA	TRBV5-1	TRBJ2-1	NA	CASSLDNDNEQFF	TGCGCCAGCAGCTTGGATAATGACAATGAGCAGTTCTTC
TRBD1	TRBV19	TRBJ2-2	few	CASTGQGTGELFF	TGTGCCAGTACTGGACAGGGTACCGGGGAGCTGTTTTTT
NA	TRBV25-1	TRBJ1-3	NA	CASSLTVSSGNTIYF	TGTGCCAGCAGCCTCACGGTTAGCTCTGGAAACACCATATATTTT